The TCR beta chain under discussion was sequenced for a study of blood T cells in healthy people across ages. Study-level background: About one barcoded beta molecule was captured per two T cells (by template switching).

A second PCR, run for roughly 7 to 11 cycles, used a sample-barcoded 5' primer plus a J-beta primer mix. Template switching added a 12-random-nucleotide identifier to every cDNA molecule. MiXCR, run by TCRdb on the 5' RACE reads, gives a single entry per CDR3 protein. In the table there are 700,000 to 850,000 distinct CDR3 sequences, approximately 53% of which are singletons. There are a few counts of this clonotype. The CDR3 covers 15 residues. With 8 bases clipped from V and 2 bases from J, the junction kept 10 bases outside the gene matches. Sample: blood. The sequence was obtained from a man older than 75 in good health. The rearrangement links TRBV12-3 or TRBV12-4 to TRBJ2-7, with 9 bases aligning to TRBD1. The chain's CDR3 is CASRPSRTGAYEQYF. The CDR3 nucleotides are TGTGCCAGCCGGCCCTCAAGGACAGGGGCCTACGAGCAGTACTTC.